Each of the 16 T cell receptor beta chains below was sequenced from the same sample in a study of CD8 T cells in Susac syndrome. With random hexamers, roughly 0.45 to 1 ug RNA was reverse transcribed. Each CDR3 protein gets one entry after TCRdb re-called the immunoSEQ multiplex PCR reads with MiXCR. The sample has 120,000 or so distinct CDR3 sequences; around 94% are singletons. The sequencing input was CD8+ T cells from PBMCs. The receptor source for this set is a human donor with Susac syndrome.

The V call is TRBV5-6, the J call TRBJ1-1; D is undetermined. Germline CDR1 is SGHDT and CDR2 is YYEEEE. With 0 bases removed from V and 5 bases from J, the gap between germline ends came to 8 bases. The CDR3 length is 13 residues. The CDR3 DNA is TGTGCCAGCAGCTTGGAAATTCGGACTGAAGCTTTCTTT. This gives the protein CASSLEIRTEAFF.

V and J are TRBV5-6 and TRBJ1-1; D remains unclear. V was clipped by 0 bases and J by 4 bases, with 13 bases between them. The CDR3 runs 15 residues. CDR1 SGHDT and CDR2 YYEEEE come from the germline V gene. The CDR3 DNA is TGTGCCAGCAGCTTGGAACTCTTCCCGGGCACTGAAGCTTTCTTT. Translated: CASSLELFPGTEAFF.

The chain carries TRBV28 and TRBJ2-7; 7 positions agree with TRBD1. The CDR3 is 13 amino acids. J lost 1 base, V lost 6 bases, and 3 bases had no gene match. Per the germline V gene, CDR1 is MDHEN and CDR2 is SYDVKM. CDR3 sequence reads: CASSQGQSYEQYF. The CDR3, as DNA: TGTGCCAGCAGCCAGGGACAGTCCTACGAGCAGTACTTC.

The chain links TRBV9 to TRBJ2-1; D ambiguous. Germline V lookup: CDR1 SGDLS, CDR2 YYNGEE. The CDR3 length is 15 residues. The germline V and J ends were trimmed by 0 bases and 5 bases, with 12 bases remaining between them. The CDR3: CASSVGGSTHNEQFF. The CDR3 nucleotides are TGTGCCAGCAGCGTAGGAGGTAGCACGCACAATGAGCAGTTCTTC.

The chain employs TRBV19 and TRBJ1-1, with a tentative D call TRBD1 (5 bases). The CDR3 totals 19 residues. Trimming left V 3 bases short and J 0 bases short, with 23 bases between. Germline V CDR1 and CDR2: LNHDA, SQIVND (reference sequence). The CDR3 spells CASSIYSTATGTVNTEAFF. In DNA, the CDR3 is TGTGCCAGTAGTATTTACTCCACAGCAACCGGGACGGTGAACACTGAAGCTTTCTTT.

The V call is TRBV15, the J call TRBJ2-1; 12 bases map to TRBD2. The CDR3 runs to 20 residues. Germline V gene data show CDR1 as LNHNV and CDR2 as YYDKDF (reference sequence). J lost 6 bases, V lost 1 base, and 16 bases had no gene match. CDR3 DNA: TGTGCCACCAGCAGAGTTGTACTAGCGGGAGGTAGCAACCGCCTCAATGAGCAGTTCTTC. This encodes CATSRVVLAGGSNRLNEQFF.

The V and J genes are TRBV30 and TRBJ2-7; D not certain. The CDR3 has 11 amino acids. V shed 3 bases and J shed 3 bases, with 6 bases lying between them. Germline-derived CDR1 and CDR2 are GTSNPN and SVGIG (reference sequence). The CDR3 DNA follows: TGTGCCTGGAGAATCGGCTACGAGCAGTACTTC. It yields the protein CAWRIGYEQYF.

The chain couples TRBV7-6 to TRBJ1-2, with TRBD1 matching 7 bases. In germline, CDR1 is SGHVS, CDR2 FNYEAQ. The CDR3 extends over 18 amino acids. V lost 4 bases to trimming and J lost 2 bases; unmatched junction nucleotides: 16. CDR3 in amino acids: CASSSHLEQGHLNYGYTF. DNA for the CDR3: TGTGCCAGCAGCTCACACCTCGAACAGGGGCATTTAAACTATGGCTACACCTTC.

The V call is TRBV3-1, the J call TRBJ2-3; possibly TRBD2 for D (5 bases). The CDR3 is 16 residues long. Trimming left V 4 bases short and J 0 bases short, with 14 bases between. Germline CDR1 LGHDT, CDR2 YNNKEL (reference sequence). CDR3 DNA sequence: TGTGCCAGCAGCCCATCTATGACGGGGAGCACAGATACGCAGTATTTT. This gives the protein CASSPSMTGSTDTQYF.

The chain has TRBV20-1 and TRBJ2-7; maybe TRBD1 (6 bases). The CDR3 length is 12 residues. V was clipped by 6 bases and J by 0 bases, with 9 bases between them. Germline V gene sequence: CDR1 DFQATT, CDR2 SNEGSKA (reference sequence). The DNA for the CDR3 is TGCAGTGCATGGGACAACTCCTACGAGCAGTACTTC. This codes for CSAWDNSYEQYF.

The rearrangement links TRBV5-4 to TRBJ2-7; D uncertain. The germline CDR1 and CDR2 sequences are SGHNT and YYREEE (reference sequence). V lost 4 bases to trimming and J lost 2 bases, with 13 bases between them. CDR3 length: 14 amino acids. DNA for the CDR3: TGTGCCAGCAGCCTGGCCTCATCCCCCTACGAGCAGTACTTC. It encodes CASSLASSPYEQYF.

This clonotype was seen once. The chain couples TRBV24-1 to TRBJ1-1; TRBD1 agrees at 7 bases. Germline lookup yields CDR1 KGHDR and CDR2 SFDVKD. The CDR3 spans 14 residues. Trimming took 9 bases from V and 3 from J; bases not matched to a gene: 9. CDR3 sequence reads: CATCWRGPYTEAFF. The CDR3 nucleotides are TGTGCCACCTGCTGGAGGGGGCCGTACACTGAAGCTTTCTTT.

The V gene is TRBV29-1, the J gene TRBJ2-3, with no clear D. The V gene's germline CDR1 is SQVTM and CDR2 ANQGSEA. V was pared by 6 bases and J by 2 bases, with 12 bases between. The CDR3 spans 13 residues. DNA of the CDR3: TGCAGCGTCCGCGGCGGATCCACAGATACGCAGTATTTT. Translated, it gives CSVRGGSTDTQYF.

J is TRBJ1-1 and V is TRBV9; D perhaps matches TRBD1 (5 bases). There are 15 residues in the CDR3. Germline lookup yields CDR1 SGDLS and CDR2 YYNGEE. The V end lost 3 bases, the J end lost 3 bases, and 15 bases lay between the germline ends. This chain's CDR3 is CASSAWTTADTEAFF. As DNA, the CDR3 is TGTGCCAGCAGCGCTTGGACAACTGCCGACACTGAAGCTTTCTTT.

J is TRBJ1-1 and V is TRBV19; the match to TRBD1 covers 7 bases. The CDR3 sequence is 14 residues long. Trimming removed 9 bases from V and 6 bases from J; junction bases left unmatched: 13. Germline V gene sequence: CDR1 LNHDA, CDR2 SQIVND (reference sequence). The CDR3 region has the DNA TGTGCCAGCGAAACCGGTGAGGGGGCGTCTGAAGCTTTCTTT. Translated, it gives CASETGEGASEAFF.

The chain joins TRBV30 to TRBJ1-6; 8 nucleotides match TRBD1. Germline values: CDR1 GTSNPN, CDR2 SVGIG (reference sequence). V was pared by 6 bases and J by 9 bases, with 7 bases of the junction left unmatched. The CDR3 contains 13 residues. CDR3 coding DNA: TGTGCCTGCATCGGACAGGGTGGTTCACCCCTCCACTTT. Its protein is CACIGQGGSPLHF.